This TCR beta chain was captured in a study of liver allograft versus peripheral blood T cells. As for the study in general: Blood and transplanted-liver T cell receptor repertoires from recipients were compared.

This CDR3 has 13 amino acids. In germline, CDR1 is SGHNT, CDR2 YYREEE (reference sequence). The germline V and J ends were trimmed by 4 bases and 8 bases, with 15 bases remaining between them. One entry per CDR3 protein, called by TCRdb with MiXCR from the reads. The data show some 3,500 distinct CDR3 sequences, roughly a sixth seen once. By proportion, this clonotype is medium-sized. The receptor was derived from a human patient who had a liver transplant. Some T cells may be graft donor cells. The V gene is TRBV5-4, the J gene TRBJ1-1, with D tentatively TRBD1 (5 bases). DNA of the CDR3: TGTGCCAGCAGCCTGGGAAACAGGCTGGAAGCTTTCTTT. It translates to CASSLGNRLEAFF.